The 32 T cell receptor beta chains below were found in one sample sequenced in a study of T-cell reconstitution after alpha-beta-depleted transplantation in children. During its preparation, the TCRbeta library received unique molecular identifiers. Using its own MiXCR run on the PCR reads, TCRdb lists one record per CDR3 protein. The sample carries about 180,000 distinct CDR3 sequences, roughly 11% recorded once. Material: PBMCs, obtained before TCRalphabeta/CD19-depleted stem cell transplant. The receptor source for this set is a boy aged 2 to 9 with acute myeloid leukemia, due to receive a stem cell transplant.

A word on this clonotype: This may arise from a read error, as a much more abundant clone is one base away. This rearrangement joins TRBV7-2 to TRBJ1-2; D may be TRBD1 (5 bases). The CDR3 spans 13 residues. Per the germline V gene, CDR1 is SGHTA and CDR2 is FQGNSA. CDR3 loop: CANSLLGVGGYTF. The CDR3 DNA follows: TGTGCCAACAGCTTATTAGGGGTTGGGGGCTACACCTTC.

This clonotype has only a few counts. This chain uses TRBV7-3 with TRBJ2-2; D is unresolved. CDR1 and CDR2 from the germline V gene are SGHTA and FQGTGA. This CDR3 has 13 amino acids. The V end was cut by 8 bases, the J end by 5 bases, with 12 bases between. CDR3 amino acids: CASCAQRTGELFF. CDR3 in DNA: TGTGCCAGCTGCGCGCAGAGGACCGGGGAGCTGTTTTTT.

This clonotype was picked up many times. This chain joins TRBV5-1 and TRBJ2-5; D perhaps matches TRBD2 (6 bases). This CDR3 has 14 residues. The V gene's germline CDR1 is SGHRS and CDR2 YFSETQ. V dropped 4 bases and J dropped 5 bases, with 15 bases sitting between them. The CDR3 DNA follows: TGCGCCAGCAGCCGCGGGACTGCGGAGGAGACCCAGTACTTC. Protein product: CASSRGTAEETQYF.

At least ten counts were recorded for this clonotype. V gene TRBV20-1 combines with J gene TRBJ1-2; D remains ambiguous. The CDR3 is 8 residues long. The germline gives CDR1 DFQATT, CDR2 SNEGSKA (reference sequence). The CDR3, as DNA: TGCAGGGGATATGGCTACACCTTC. Amino acid sequence: CRGYGYTF.

This clonotype was seen repeatedly, ten times or more. DNA of the CDR3: TGCGCCAGCAGCTTGTACATTATCGGGACAGCGAACACTGAAGCTTTCTTT. This encodes CASSLYIIGTANTEAFF. The rearrangement links TRBV5-1 to TRBJ1-1; TRBD1 matches 7 bases. J lost 1 base, V lost 1 base, and 10 bases had no gene match. The CDR3 runs to 17 residues. Germline V gene lookup returns CDR1 SGHRS and CDR2 YFSETQ. The full variable domain, rest sourced from reference TRBV5-1 and TRBJ1-1, is KAGVTQTPRYLIKTRGQQVTLSCSPISGHRSVSWYQQTPGQGLQFLFEYFSETQRNKGNFPGRFSGRQFSNSRSEMNVSTLELGDSALYLCASSLYIIGTANTEAFFGQGTRLTVV.

This clonotype was found many times. The rearrangement uses TRBV5-1 and TRBJ1-4; 8 nucleotides agree with TRBD1. This CDR3 is 14 amino acids long. After removal of 4 bases from V and 7 bases from J, the junction contained 6 bases not matched to a gene. In germline, CDR1 is SGHRS, CDR2 YFSETQ. The CDR3 reads CASSDDRGSEKLFF. CDR3 DNA sequence: TGCGCCAGCAGCGACGACAGGGGCAGTGAAAAACTGTTTTTT. Full variable domain (missing parts from reference TRBV5-1 and TRBJ1-4): KAGVTQTPRYLIKTRGQQVTLSCSPISGHRSVSWYQQTPGQGLQFLFEYFSETQRNKGNFPGRFSGRQFSNSRSEMNVSTLELGDSALYLCASSDDRGSEKLFFGSGTQLSVL.

This clonotype was counted ten times or more. V and J are TRBV5-1 and TRBJ2-1, with 9 bases lining up with TRBD2. Germline values: CDR1 SGHRS, CDR2 YFSETQ. This CDR3 contains 16 residues. Trimming removed 1 base from V and 6 bases from J; junction bases left unmatched: 8. The CDR3 region is CASSLPAGGPGNEQFF. The CDR3, as DNA: TGCGCCAGCAGCTTGCCGGCGGGGGGGCCGGGCAATGAGCAGTTCTTC.

This clonotype was seen repeatedly, ten times or more. The chain combines TRBV5-1 with TRBJ2-7; D may be TRBD1 or TRBD2 (5 bases each). Trimming left V 0 bases short and J 0 bases short, with 13 bases between. Germline V gene sequence: CDR1 SGHRS, CDR2 YFSETQ. This CDR3 is 16 amino acids long. This chain's CDR3 is CASSLATGTVSYEQYF. CDR3 DNA sequence: TGCGCCAGCAGCTTGGCAACCGGGACGGTCTCCTACGAGCAGTACTTC.

This clonotype occurred many times. The rearrangement links TRBV10-3 to TRBJ2-1; 10 nucleotides match TRBD2. Germline V gene lookup returns CDR1 ENHRY and CDR2 SYGVKD. V shed 0 bases and J 9 bases; nucleotides not matched to a gene: 5. This CDR3 is 15 amino acids long. This chain's CDR3 is CAISESSGRVVEQFF. CDR3 bases: TGTGCCATCAGTGAGTCGAGCGGGAGGGTTGTTGAGCAGTTCTTC.

The gene calls are TRBV27 and TRBJ2-7; D is unclear. V lost 5 bases and J 3 bases, leaving 11 bases between the germline ends. The CDR3 has 13 residues. The V gene's germline CDR1 is MNHEY and CDR2 SMNVEV (reference sequence). The CDR3 loop reads CASSLDSRYEQYF. Here the CDR3 DNA reads TGTGCCAGCAGTCTGGATAGCCGCTACGAGCAGTACTTC.

This clonotype was counted many times. The chain is built from TRBV11-2 and TRBJ2-1; 8 positions agree with TRBD1. From germline, CDR1 is SGHAT and CDR2 FQNNGV. After removal of 3 bases from V and 7 bases from J, the junction contained 14 bases not matched to a gene. The length of the CDR3 is 17 residues. The CDR3 reads CASSFFTGGNSRNEQFF. CDR3 nucleotides: TGTGCCAGCAGCTTCTTTACAGGGGGGAATTCTCGGAATGAGCAGTTCTTC.

This clonotype was recorded at least ten times. The chain couples TRBV12-3 or TRBV12-4 to TRBJ2-7; weak D call: TRBD2 (6 bases). The CDR3 extends over 15 amino acids. Trimming left V 3 bases short and J 2 bases short, with 14 bases between. The CDR3, as DNA: TGTGCCAGCAGTTTTGCCCAGCGGGCCGCCTACGAGCAGTACGTC. Its translation is CASSFAQRAAYEQYV.

A word on this clonotype: The CDR3 does not close with the conserved phenylalanine or tryptophan, likely indicating a read error. This chain links TRBV29-1 with TRBJ2-3; D tentatively reads TRBD1 or TRBD2 (5 bases each). Trimming left V 4 bases short and J 0 bases short, with 11 bases between. The germline V gene encodes CDR1 SQVTM and CDR2 ANQGSEA. CDR3 size: 14 residues. This CDR3 is CSVGQGASTDTQYY. In nucleotides, the CDR3 is TGCAGCGTTGGCCAGGGAGCTAGCACAGATACGCAGTATTAT.

The chain carries TRBV28 and TRBJ1-6; 7 bases line up with TRBD1. The CDR3 runs 15 residues. With V trimmed by 5 bases and J by 7 bases, 8 bases remained unmatched. CDR1 is MDHEN, CDR2 SYDVKM, per germline. The CDR3 nucleotides are TGTGCCAGCAGTAACCACAGGGGCCTCAATTCACCCCTCCACTTT. It encodes CASSNHRGLNSPLHF.

This clonotype was seen many times. The chain uses TRBV4-1 and TRBJ2-3; D is perhaps TRBD1 (6 bases). V lost 0 bases, J lost 3 bases, and 10 bases lay in between. Germline V lookup: CDR1 MGHRA, CDR2 YSYEKL. This CDR3 has 15 residues. The CDR3 nucleotides read TGCGCCAGCAGCCAAGAAGGGGGACGAACAGATACGCAGTATTTT. Amino acid sequence: CASSQEGGRTDTQYF.

This clonotype was picked up many times. The chain recombines TRBV19 with TRBJ1-1; no clear D. V was shortened by 5 bases and J by 5 bases, with 9 bases between the two germline ends. Germline values: CDR1 LNHDA, CDR2 SQIVND (reference sequence). This CDR3 has 12 amino acids. CDR3 nucleotides: TGTGCCAGTAGTTTGGGTTTTACTGAAGCTTTCTTT. It yields the protein CASSLGFTEAFF.

In this sample, this clonotype turned up many times. The V call is TRBV9, the J call TRBJ2-7, with no clear D. V lost 4 bases, J lost 5 bases, and 13 bases lay in between. The CDR3 consists of 13 residues. Germline CDR1 SGDLS, CDR2 YYNGEE. CDR3 region: CASSSSSYHEQYV. Here the CDR3 DNA reads TGTGCCAGCAGCTCAAGTTCCTATCACGAGCAGTACGTC.

Many counts were recorded for this clonotype. This chain links TRBV29-1 with TRBJ1-3; D not certain. This CDR3 has 14 amino acids. V gave up 0 bases and J gave up 0 bases, with 6 bases separating them. Germline V gene data show CDR1 as SQVTM and CDR2 as ANQGSEA. Here the CDR3 DNA reads TGCAGCGTTGAAGACCCTAACTCTGGAAACACCATATATTTT. Amino acids: CSVEDPNSGNTIYF.

This clonotype was recorded many times. The rearrangement uses TRBV20-1 and TRBJ2-5; D is ambiguous. The V gene's germline CDR1 is DFQATT and CDR2 SNEGSKA (reference sequence). This CDR3 has 12 residues. Trimming shortened V by 1 base and J by 1 base, and 4 bases separated the two germline ends. The CDR3 spells CSARGSQETQYF. The CDR3 DNA is TGCAGTGCTAGAGGCAGCCAAGAGACCCAGTACTTC.

This clonotype was found many times. The V gene is TRBV6-1, the J gene TRBJ2-7, with D possibly matching TRBD1 (6 bases). The V gene's germline CDR1 is MNHNS and CDR2 SASEGT. The CDR3 is 13 residues long. V was pared by 10 bases and J by 4 bases, with 17 bases between. This CDR3 is CATSGHLVYEQYV. In DNA, the CDR3 is TGTGCCACCTCGGGACACCTCGTATACGAGCAGTACGTC.

In its sample, this clonotype was seen many times. The chain joins TRBV24-1 to TRBJ2-3, with 8 bases fitting TRBD2. CDR3 size: 16 residues. Germline CDR1 and CDR2: KGHDR and SFDVKD. V shed 0 bases and J 1 base; nucleotides not matched to a gene: 2. CDR3 nucleotide sequence: TGTGCCACCAGTGATTTGCAACTAGCGGGCACAGATACGCAGTATTTT. This sequence encodes CATSDLQLAGTDTQYF.

The sample holds a few counts of this clonotype. The chain recombines TRBV30 with TRBJ2-1; D is perhaps TRBD2 (6 bases). The germline CDR1 and CDR2 sequences are GTSNPN and SVGIG (reference sequence). V lost 3 bases and J 6 bases, leaving 30 bases between the germline ends. The length of the CDR3 is 19 residues. CDR3 residues: CAWRAGRIRRVVGSNEQFF. The CDR3 region has the DNA TGTGCCTGGAGGGCAGGGAGAATACGACGTGTTGTCGGGAGCAATGAGCAGTTCTTC.

The table lists this clonotype with many counts. The gene calls are TRBV21-1 and TRBJ2-2; the table's D call, TRBD1, was not checked against the DNA. TRBV21-1 is marked as a pseudogene. This CDR3 has 19 amino acids. Here the CDR3 reads CASSKGKAGGQGITGELFF. In nucleotides, the CDR3 is TGTGCCAGCAGCAAAGGAAAGGCCGGCGGACAGGGGATCACCGGGGAGCTGTTTTTT.

This clonotype was seen repeatedly, ten times or more. CDR3 nucleotides: TGTGCCAGCAGTTACTCGGGACTAGCGGGAGAATATGAGCAGTTCTTC. Encoded protein: CASSYSGLAGEYEQFF. V and J are TRBV6-5 and TRBJ2-1, with TRBD2 matching 14 bases. Germline CDR1 is MNHEY and CDR2 is SVGAGI. Losses at the gene ends were 0 bases for V and 8 bases for J; bases not matched to a gene: 3. This CDR3 is built from 16 residues.

This clonotype was recorded at least ten times. The CDR3 loop reads CASSELSSGANVLTF. CDR3 DNA sequence: TGTGCCAGCAGTGAGCTGAGCTCTGGGGCCAACGTCCTGACTTTC. The chain combines TRBV6-1 with TRBJ2-6, with D unclear. With 3 bases removed from V and 0 bases from J, the gap between germline ends came to 6 bases. CDR3 length equals 15 residues. Germline values: CDR1 MNHNS, CDR2 SASEGT.

The sample holds many counts of this clonotype. The V call is TRBV5-1, the J call TRBJ2-1, with 12 bases that match TRBD2. The CDR3 runs 16 residues. V shed 7 bases and J 8 bases; nucleotides not matched to a gene: 13. Germline V gene lookup returns CDR1 SGHRS and CDR2 YFSETQ. The CDR3 DNA follows: TGCGCCAGCTCCCAGGGACTAGCGGGCCCTGGGGATGAGCAGTTCTTC. This translates into CASSQGLAGPGDEQFF.

This clonotype came up a few times. The chain couples TRBV12-3 or TRBV12-4 to TRBJ2-1, with D perhaps assigned TRBD1 or TRBD2 (5 bases each). V was shortened by 5 bases and J by 1 base, with 18 bases between the two germline ends. The CDR3 is made up of 17 amino acids. The CDR3: CASSAGGWDGSYNEQFF. The DNA for the CDR3 is TGTGCCAGCAGTGCCGGTGGGTGGGACGGGTCCTACAATGAGCAGTTCTTC.

This clonotype has ten or more counts. The chain has TRBV25-1 and TRBJ2-5; 7 nucleotides agree with TRBD2. The trim removed 3 bases at V and 2 bases at J, leaving 9 bases unmatched. The CDR3 is 16 residues long. CDR1 is MGHDK, CDR2 SYGVNS, per germline. CDR3 sequence (DNA): TGTGCCAGCAGTGATAGGCACAAGCGGGGACAAGAGACCCAGTACTTC. Encoded protein: CASSDRHKRGQETQYF.

V usage is TRBV7-6 and J usage is TRBJ2-7; D is possibly TRBD1 (8 bases). V was shortened by 5 bases and J by 3 bases, with 29 bases between the two germline ends. CDR3 size: 19 residues. In germline, CDR1 is SGHVS, CDR2 FNYEAQ. The CDR3 DNA reads as TGTGCCAGCAGCCCACGGACAGGGAAACCCAGCGGGGAAGTCTACGAGCAGTACTTC. It translates to CASSPRTGKPSGEVYEQYF.

This clonotype was observed many times. The V gene is TRBV5-1, the J gene TRBJ1-1; D is ambiguous. The CDR3 runs to 14 residues. Per the germline V gene, CDR1 is SGHRS and CDR2 is YFSETQ. V lost 4 bases and J lost 0, with 10 bases in between. In nucleotides, the CDR3 is TGCGCCAGCAGCCAGACGGAACTGAACACTGAAGCTTTCTTT. Translation: CASSQTELNTEAFF.

This clonotype was counted only a few times. The chain combines TRBV6-1 with TRBJ2-5; D could derive from TRBD1 or TRBD2 (7 bases each). V gave up 6 bases and J gave up 5 bases, with 16 bases separating them. The germline gives CDR1 MNHNS, CDR2 SASEGT. The CDR3 is 14 amino acids. The CDR3 bases are TGTGCCAGCAGCTCAGGGGGGGCGGGGGAGACCCAGTACTTC. Residues: CASSSGGAGETQYF.

This clonotype has at least ten counts. CDR3 sequence reads: CASSPQGTVNSPLHF. The CDR3 nucleotides are TGTGCCAGCAGTCCACAGGGGACCGTTAATTCACCCCTCCACTTT. The chain joins TRBV12-3 or TRBV12-4 to TRBJ1-6, with 7 positions matching TRBD1. The CDR3 runs 15 residues. J lost 6 bases, V lost 5 bases, and 7 bases had no gene match.